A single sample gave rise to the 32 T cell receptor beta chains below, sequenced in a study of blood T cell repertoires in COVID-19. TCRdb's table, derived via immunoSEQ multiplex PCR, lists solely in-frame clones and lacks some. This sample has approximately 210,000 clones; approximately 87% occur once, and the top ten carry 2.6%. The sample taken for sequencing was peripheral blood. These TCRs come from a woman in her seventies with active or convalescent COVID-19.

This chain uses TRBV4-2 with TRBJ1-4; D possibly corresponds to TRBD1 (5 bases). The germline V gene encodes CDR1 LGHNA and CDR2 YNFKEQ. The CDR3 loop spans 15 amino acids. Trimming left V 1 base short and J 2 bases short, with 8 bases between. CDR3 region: CASSQAGGTNEKLFF. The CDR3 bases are TGTGCCAGCAGCCAAGCTGGGGGGACTAATGAAAAACTGTTTTTT.

CDR3 amino acids: CATRPPWRQGVYEQYF. CDR3 nucleotides: TGTGCCACCCGACCCCCTTGGAGACAGGGTGTCTACGAGCAGTACTTC. The V and J genes are TRBV10-3 and TRBJ2-7; 7 nucleotides line up with TRBD1. Germline CDR1 is ENHRY and CDR2 is SYGVKD. The V segment lost 10 bases and the J segment 3 bases; nucleotides outside the gene matches: 18. The CDR3 has 16 amino acids.

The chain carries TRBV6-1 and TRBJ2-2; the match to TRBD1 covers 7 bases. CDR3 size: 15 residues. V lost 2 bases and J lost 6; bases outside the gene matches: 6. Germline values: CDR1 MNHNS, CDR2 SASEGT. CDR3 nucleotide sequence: TGTGCCAGCAGTGAAAGGGGGCTTTGGGCCGGGGAGCTGTTTTTT. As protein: CASSERGLWAGELFF.

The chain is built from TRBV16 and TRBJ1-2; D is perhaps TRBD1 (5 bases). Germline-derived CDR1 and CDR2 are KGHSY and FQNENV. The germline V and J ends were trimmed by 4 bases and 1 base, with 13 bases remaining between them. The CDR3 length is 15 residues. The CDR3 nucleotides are TGTGCCAGCAGCCCGGGACTCACCCTTAACTATGGCTACACCTTC. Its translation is CASSPGLTLNYGYTF.

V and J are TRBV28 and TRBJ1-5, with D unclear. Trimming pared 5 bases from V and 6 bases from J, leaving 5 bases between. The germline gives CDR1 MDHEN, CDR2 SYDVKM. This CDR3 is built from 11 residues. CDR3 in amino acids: CASSRAQPQHF. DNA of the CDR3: TGTGCCAGCAGTCGAGCTCAGCCCCAGCATTTT.

The CDR3: CASREGSILMKKLFF. The CDR3 bases are TGTGCCAGCAGGGAGGGGTCGATCTTAATGAAAAAACTGTTTTTT. V usage is TRBV6-5 and J usage is TRBJ1-4, with a weak D call TRBD1 (5 bases). The CDR3 has 15 amino acids. Germline assignment: CDR1 MNHEY and CDR2 SVGAGI. Trimming cost V 6 bases and J 9 bases, with 20 bases left between them.

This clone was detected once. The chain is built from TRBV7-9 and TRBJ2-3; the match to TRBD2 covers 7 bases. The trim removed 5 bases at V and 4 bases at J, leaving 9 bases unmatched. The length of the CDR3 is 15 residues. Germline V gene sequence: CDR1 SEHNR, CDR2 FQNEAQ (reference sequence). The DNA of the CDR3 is TGTGCCAGCAGCCCAGTCTCAGGGAGGGCAGATACGCAGTATTTT. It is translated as CASSPVSGRADTQYF.

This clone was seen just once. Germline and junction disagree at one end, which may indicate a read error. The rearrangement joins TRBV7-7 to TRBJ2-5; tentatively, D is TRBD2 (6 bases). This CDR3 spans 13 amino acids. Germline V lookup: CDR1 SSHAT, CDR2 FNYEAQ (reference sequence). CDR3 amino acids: CASIPSGEETQYF. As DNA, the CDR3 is TGTGCTAGCATCCCTTCGGGGGAAGAGACCCAGTACTTC.

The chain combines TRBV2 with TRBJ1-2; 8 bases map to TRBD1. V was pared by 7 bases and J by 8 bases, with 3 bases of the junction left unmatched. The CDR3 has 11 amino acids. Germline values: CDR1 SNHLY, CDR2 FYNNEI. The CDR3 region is CASNRQGGYTF. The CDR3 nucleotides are TGTGCCAGCAACCGACAGGGGGGCTACACCTTC. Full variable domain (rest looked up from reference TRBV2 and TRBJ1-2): EPEVTQTPSHQVTQMGQEVILRCVPISNHLYFYWYRQILGQKVEFLVSFYNNEISEKSEIFDDQFSVERPDGSNFTLKIRSTKLEDSAMYFCASNRQGGYTFGSGTRLTVV.

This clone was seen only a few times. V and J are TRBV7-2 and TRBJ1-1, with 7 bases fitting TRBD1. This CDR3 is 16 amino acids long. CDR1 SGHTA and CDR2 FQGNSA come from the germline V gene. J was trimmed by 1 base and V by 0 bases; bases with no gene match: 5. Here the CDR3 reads CASSLATGAQNTEAFF. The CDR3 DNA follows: TGTGCCAGCAGCTTAGCCACAGGGGCCCAGAACACTGAAGCTTTCTTT.

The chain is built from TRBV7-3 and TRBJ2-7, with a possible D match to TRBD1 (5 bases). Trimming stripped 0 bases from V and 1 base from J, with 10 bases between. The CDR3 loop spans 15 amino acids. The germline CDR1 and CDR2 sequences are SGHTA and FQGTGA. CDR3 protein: CASSLTQDTSYEQYF. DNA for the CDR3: TGTGCCAGCAGCTTAACTCAGGACACATCCTACGAGCAGTACTTC.

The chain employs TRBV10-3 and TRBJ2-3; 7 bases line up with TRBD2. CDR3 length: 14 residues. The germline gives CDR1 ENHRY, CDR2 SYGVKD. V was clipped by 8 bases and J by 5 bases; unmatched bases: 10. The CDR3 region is CAISGGRAGDTQYF. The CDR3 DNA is TGTGCCATCTCCGGTGGGAGGGCCGGAGATACGCAGTATTTT.

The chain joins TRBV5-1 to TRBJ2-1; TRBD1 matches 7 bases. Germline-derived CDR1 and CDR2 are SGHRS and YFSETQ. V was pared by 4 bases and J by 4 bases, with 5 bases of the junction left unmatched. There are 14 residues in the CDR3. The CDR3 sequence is CASSPGQSYNEQFF. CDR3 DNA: TGCGCCAGCAGCCCGGGACAGAGTTACAATGAGCAGTTCTTC.

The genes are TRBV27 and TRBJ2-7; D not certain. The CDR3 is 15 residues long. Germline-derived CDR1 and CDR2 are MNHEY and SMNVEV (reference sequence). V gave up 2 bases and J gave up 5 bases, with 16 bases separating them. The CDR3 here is CASSLIVANPHEQYF. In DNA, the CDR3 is TGTGCCAGCAGTTTAATCGTGGCCAACCCCCACGAGCAGTACTTC.

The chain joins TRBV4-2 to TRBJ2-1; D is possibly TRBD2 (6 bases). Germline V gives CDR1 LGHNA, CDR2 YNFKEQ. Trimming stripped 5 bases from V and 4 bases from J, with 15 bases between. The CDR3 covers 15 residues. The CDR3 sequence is CASSVHPGGYNEQFF. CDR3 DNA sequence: TGTGCCAGCAGCGTCCACCCAGGAGGGTACAATGAGCAGTTCTTC.

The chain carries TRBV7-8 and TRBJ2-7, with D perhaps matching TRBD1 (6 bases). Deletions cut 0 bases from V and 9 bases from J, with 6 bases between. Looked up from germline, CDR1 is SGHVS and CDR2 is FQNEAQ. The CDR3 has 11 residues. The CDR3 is CASSLAGAQYF. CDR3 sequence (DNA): TGTGCCAGCAGCTTAGCGGGGGCGCAGTACTTC.

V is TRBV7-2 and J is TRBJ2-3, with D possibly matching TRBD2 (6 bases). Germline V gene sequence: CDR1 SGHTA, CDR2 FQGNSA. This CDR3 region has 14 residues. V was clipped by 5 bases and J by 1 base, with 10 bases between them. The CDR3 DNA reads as TGTGCCAGCAGCCCCTCGGGGGGCACAGATACGCAGTATTTT. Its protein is CASSPSGGTDTQYF.

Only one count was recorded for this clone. CDR3 coding DNA: TGCGCCAGCAGGGGCCGGGGTAGGGAGACTGAAGCTTTCTTT. Translation gives CASRGRGRETEAFF. The chain links TRBV5-1 to TRBJ1-1, with D uncertain. Between the trimmed V and J ends, which lost 5 bases and 5 bases, there was a span of 16 bases. This CDR3 is built from 14 residues. From germline, CDR1 is SGHRS and CDR2 YFSETQ.

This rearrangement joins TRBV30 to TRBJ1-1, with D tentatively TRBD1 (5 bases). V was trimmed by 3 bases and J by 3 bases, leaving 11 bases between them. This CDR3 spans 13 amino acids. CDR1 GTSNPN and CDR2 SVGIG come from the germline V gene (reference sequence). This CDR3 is CAWSREGYTEAFF. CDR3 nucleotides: TGTGCCTGGAGCAGGGAGGGGTACACTGAAGCTTTCTTT.

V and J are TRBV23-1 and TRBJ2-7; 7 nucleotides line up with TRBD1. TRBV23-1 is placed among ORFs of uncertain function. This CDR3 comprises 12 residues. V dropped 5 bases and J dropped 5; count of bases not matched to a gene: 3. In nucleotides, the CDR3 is TGCGCCAGCAGTGCCCAGGGGGACGAGCAGTACTTC. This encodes CASSAQGDEQYF.

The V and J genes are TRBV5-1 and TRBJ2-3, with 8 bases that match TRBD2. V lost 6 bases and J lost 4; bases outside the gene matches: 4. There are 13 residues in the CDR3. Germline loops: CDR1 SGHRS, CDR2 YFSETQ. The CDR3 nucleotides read TGCGCCAGCACCGGACTAGCCGCAGATACGCAGTATTTT. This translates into CASTGLAADTQYF.

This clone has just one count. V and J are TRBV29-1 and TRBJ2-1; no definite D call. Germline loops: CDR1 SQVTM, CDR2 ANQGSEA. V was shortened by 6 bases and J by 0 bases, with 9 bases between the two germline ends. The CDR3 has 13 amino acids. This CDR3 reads CSVLLSSYNEQFF. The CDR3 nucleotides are TGCAGCGTGTTATTGAGCTCCTACAATGAGCAGTTCTTC.

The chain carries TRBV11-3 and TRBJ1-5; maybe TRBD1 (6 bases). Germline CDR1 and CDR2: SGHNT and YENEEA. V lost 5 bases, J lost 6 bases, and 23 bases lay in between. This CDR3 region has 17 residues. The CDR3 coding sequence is TGTGCCAGCAGCCCCGAAAATACTCAGGGGTCCCCTCAGCCCCAGCATTTT. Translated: CASSPENTQGSPQPQHF.

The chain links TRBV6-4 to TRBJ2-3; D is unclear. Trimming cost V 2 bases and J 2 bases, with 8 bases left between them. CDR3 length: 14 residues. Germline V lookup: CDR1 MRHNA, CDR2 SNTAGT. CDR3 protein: CASSDGLHTDTQYF. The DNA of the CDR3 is TGTGCCAGCAGTGACGGCTTACACACAGATACGCAGTATTTT.

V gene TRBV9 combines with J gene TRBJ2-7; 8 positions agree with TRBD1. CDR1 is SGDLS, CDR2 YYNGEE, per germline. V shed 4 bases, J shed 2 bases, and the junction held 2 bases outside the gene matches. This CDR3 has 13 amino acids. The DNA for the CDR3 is TGTGCCAGCAGCTACAGGGGGGCCTACGAGCAGTACTTC. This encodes CASSYRGAYEQYF. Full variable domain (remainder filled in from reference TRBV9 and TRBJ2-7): DSGVTQTPKHLITATGQRVTLRCSPRSGDLSVYWYQQSLDQGLQFLIQYYNGEERAKGNILERFSAQQFPDLHSELNLSSLELGDSALYFCASSYRGAYEQYFGPGTRLTVT.

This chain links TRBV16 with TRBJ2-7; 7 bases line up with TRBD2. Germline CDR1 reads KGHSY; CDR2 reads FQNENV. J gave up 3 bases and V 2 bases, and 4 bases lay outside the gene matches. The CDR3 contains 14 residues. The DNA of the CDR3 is TGTGCCAGCAGCCAAGTCTCGGGAGGCTACGAGCAGTACTTC. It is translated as CASSQVSGGYEQYF. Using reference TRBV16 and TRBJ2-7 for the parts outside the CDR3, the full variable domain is GEEVAQTPKHLVRGEGQKAKLYCAPIKGHSYVFWYQQVLKNEFKFLISFQNENVFDETGMPKERFSAKCLPNSPCSLEIQATKLEDSAVYFCASSQVSGGYEQYFGPGTRLTVT.

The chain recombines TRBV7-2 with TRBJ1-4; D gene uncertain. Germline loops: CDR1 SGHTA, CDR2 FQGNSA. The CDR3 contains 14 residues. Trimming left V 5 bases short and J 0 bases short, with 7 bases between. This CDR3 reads CASSPHPTNEKLFF. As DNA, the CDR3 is TGTGCCAGCAGCCCACACCCAACTAATGAAAAACTGTTTTTT.

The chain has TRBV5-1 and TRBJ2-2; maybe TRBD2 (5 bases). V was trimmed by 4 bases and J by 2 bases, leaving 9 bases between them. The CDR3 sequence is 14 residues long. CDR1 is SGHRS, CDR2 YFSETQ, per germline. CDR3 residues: CASSPRTNTGELFF. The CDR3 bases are TGCGCCAGCAGCCCCCGGACTAACACCGGGGAGCTGTTTTTT.

The CDR3 sequence is CAWSGSGSSGLVYNEQFF. CDR3 nucleotides: TGTGCCTGGAGTGGTAGTGGATCCTCTGGTCTAGTGTACAATGAGCAGTTCTTC. The chain employs TRBV30 and TRBJ2-1; D ambiguous. CDR3 length equals 18 residues. Germline assignment: CDR1 GTSNPN and CDR2 SVGIG (reference sequence). Trimming stripped 1 base from V and 4 bases from J, with 23 bases between.

CDR3 amino acids: CASSQDGNRNYGYTF. The CDR3 region has the DNA TGCGCCAGCAGCCAAGATGGCAATCGTAACTATGGCTACACCTTC. V gene TRBV4-3 combines with J gene TRBJ1-2, with D hard to call. The germline gives CDR1 LGHNA, CDR2 YSLEER. The V end lost 0 bases, the J end lost 1 base, and 9 bases lay between the germline ends. The CDR3 spans 15 residues.

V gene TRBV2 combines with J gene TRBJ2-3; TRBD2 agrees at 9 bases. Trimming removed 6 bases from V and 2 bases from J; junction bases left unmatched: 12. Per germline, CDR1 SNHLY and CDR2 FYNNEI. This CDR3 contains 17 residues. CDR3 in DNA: TGTGCCAGCAGCCGGCCCCTCCAGCGGGGGGACACAGATACGCAGTATTTT. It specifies CASSRPLQRGDTDTQYF.

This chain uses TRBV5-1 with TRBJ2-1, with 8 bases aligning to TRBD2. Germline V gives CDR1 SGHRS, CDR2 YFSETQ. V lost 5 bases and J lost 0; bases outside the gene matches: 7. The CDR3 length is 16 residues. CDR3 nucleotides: TGCGCCAGCAGTTTACCCGGGACTAGCTCCTACAATGAGCAGTTCTTC. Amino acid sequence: CASSLPGTSSYNEQFF.